The rows below give T cell receptor beta chains drawn from one sample of a study of shared clonotypes between healthy human individuals. This table comes from immunoSEQ multiplex PCR, and its TCRdb copy is limited to in-frame clones, with some not included. The data hold some 1 million clones, with about 77% observed a single time. The sequencing input was memory CD4+ T cells sorted from blood. The receptor set was obtained from a man aged 18 to 30 in good health. CDR3s include the opening cysteine and the closing phenylalanine or tryptophan. Fields, in order: D gene, V gene, J gene, clone size, CDR3 DNA, CDR3 protein. D genes are given only for firm matches. Clone size is stated in some rows and not others, as once, few, many or a class when expanded.

>NA|TRBV7-9|TRBJ1-1|NA
TGTGCCAGCAGCTTAAGCGAGACAAAAGCTTTCTTT
CASSLSETKAFF
>TRBD2|TRBV4-3|TRBJ2-2|NA
TGCGCCAGCAGCCAAGAATCCGGACTAGATAAGGTCCCCGGGGAGCTGTTTTTT
CASSQESGLDKVPGELFF
>NA|TRBV4-3|TRBJ2-7|once
TGCGCCAGCAGCCGAGCCAGGACTACCGAGCAGTACTTC
CASSRARTTEQYF
>TRBD2|TRBV7-2|TRBJ2-7|NA
TGTGCCAGCAGCGGACGGACTAGCGGGTTCTACGAGCAGTACTTC
CASSGRTSGFYEQYF
>NA|TRBV7-9|TRBJ1-1|few
TGTGCCAGCAGCCCTCAGGGGACTGAAGCTTTCTTT
CASSPQGTEAFF
>NA|TRBV4-1|TRBJ1-4|many
TGCGCCAGCAGCCAATCGAGCCAAAATGAAAAACTGTTTTTT
CASSQSSQNEKLFF
>TRBD2|TRBV28|TRBJ2-3|NA
TGTGCCAGCAGTTTGGGAGGACTAGCGGGGGGGTTAACAGATACGCAGTATTTT
CASSLGGLAGGLTDTQYF
>TRBD2|TRBV28|TRBJ2-3|NA
TGTGCCAGCAGTAGGGAGGGGATCTTAGATACGCAGTATTTT
CASSREGILDTQYF
>NA|TRBV19|TRBJ2-3|NA
TGTGCCAGTAGTACCCGGGGACCGGTGAGCACAGATACGCAGTATTTT
CASSTRGPVSTDTQYF
>TRBD2|TRBV5-1|TRBJ2-7|few
TGCGCCAGCAGCTTGGCTAGCGGGGGACTTAGCTCCTACGAGCAGTACTTC
CASSLASGGLSSYEQYF
>NA|TRBV27|TRBJ2-7|NA
TGTGCCAGCAGTTTAGCCGGGTCAAGCTCCTACGAGCAGTACTTC
CASSLAGSSSYEQYF
>NA|TRBV19|TRBJ2-1|NA
TGTGCCAGTAGTATACTAAGTGAGCAGTTCTTC
CASSILSEQFF
>NA|TRBV6-5|TRBJ1-2|NA
TGTGCCAGCAGCCACGACGGCGGCTACACCTTC
CASSHDGGYTF
>TRBD1|TRBV6-1|TRBJ1-4|NA
TGTGCCAGCAACCTCCAGGGGGCAAGGGAAAAACTGTTTTTT
CASNLQGAREKLFF
>NA|TRBV7-2|TRBJ1-3|many
TGTGCCAGCAGCTTAGCAGCGGGGGGCGGAAACACCATATATTTT
CASSLAAGGGNTIYF
>NA|TRBV7-2|TRBJ2-7|few
TGTGCCAGCAGTTTCCGGGGAGCGGAAGTCCTACGGGAGCAGTACTTC
CASSFRGAEVLREQYF
>TRBD1|TRBV6-5|TRBJ2-7|once
TGTGCCAGCAGTTACTCGGACAGGGGGCCTTACGAGCAGTACTTC
CASSYSDRGPYEQYF
>TRBD1|TRBV7-8|TRBJ2-7|NA
TGTGCCAGCAGCTTTTACGGGACAGGTACCTACGAGCAGTACTTC
CASSFYGTGTYEQYF
>TRBD1|TRBV19|TRBJ1-2|NA
TGTGCCAGTACGTTTGTACGACAGGGTACTAACTATGGCTACACCTTC
CASTFVRQGTNYGYTF
>NA|TRBV5-4|TRBJ2-5|NA
TGTGCCAGCAGCTGGACAGGGAGGGAAGAGACCCAGTACTTC
CASSWTGREETQYF
>NA|TRBV11-2|TRBJ2-3|NA
TGTGCCAGCTCCCTGGGGGGACTCCCCAGCACAGATACGCAGTATTTT
CASSLGGLPSTDTQYF
>TRBD1|TRBV10-3|TRBJ1-4|NA
TGTGCCATCAGTGAGTCCGAGACAGGGGGTGAAAAACTGTTTTTT
CAISESETGGEKLFF
>TRBD2|TRBV19|TRBJ2-1|NA
TGTGCCAGTAGACGGACTAGCGGGAACAATGAGCAGTTCTTC
CASRRTSGNNEQFF
>NA|TRBV5-1|TRBJ1-2|few
TGCGCCAGCAGCTGGACGGCAGGGGAGAGTGGCTACACCTTC
CASSWTAGESGYTF
>NA|TRBV10-3|TRBJ1-3|many
TGTGCCATCAGTGGAGCAGCAGGGGCTGGAAACACCATATATTTT
CAISGAAGAGNTIYF
>NA|TRBV6-5|TRBJ1-6|once
TGTGCCAGCAGTTACTCGAGCGAGACAAGTAATTCACCCCTCCACTTT
CASSYSSETSNSPLHF
>NA|TRBV28|TRBJ1-6|NA
TGTGCCAGCAGTTTATACCCCCCCAAGCTTGCACCCCTCCACTTT
CASSLYPPKLAPLHF
>TRBD2|TRBV5-1|TRBJ2-1|few
TGCGCCAGCAGCTTGACTAGCGGGAGGGTACAGTTCTTC
CASSLTSGRVQFF
>NA|TRBV7-9|TRBJ2-2|NA
TGTGCCAGCAGCCCGACGAACACCGGGGAGCTGTTTTTT
CASSPTNTGELFF
>TRBD1|TRBV11-2|TRBJ1-1|NA
TGTGCCAGCAGCCGTATCGGACAGGGACAAATCGCGGCTTTCTTT
CASSRIGQGQIAAFF
>TRBD1|TRBV6-6|TRBJ1-5|NA
TGTGCCAGCAGTTACTCTAGGGGGCATCAGCCCCAGCATTTT
CASSYSRGHQPQHF
>NA|TRBV7-9|TRBJ2-1|NA
TGTGCCAGCGGCAGGACGGGGTACAATGAGCAGTTCTTC
CASGRTGYNEQFF
>NA|TRBV7-9|TRBJ2-7|NA
TGTGCCAGCAGCCGCCCCGGCCTCATATTCTACGAGCAGTACTTC
CASSRPGLIFYEQYF
>TRBD2|TRBV5-4|TRBJ2-2|NA
TGTGCCAGCAGGCCCACAGCGGGAGGGACGAACACCGGGGAGCTGTTTTTT
CASRPTAGGTNTGELFF
>NA|TRBV11-3|TRBJ1-1|NA
TGTGCCAGCAGCTCCCAAGCCGGCAGATGTTTGAACACTGAAGCTTTCTTT
CASSSQAGRCLNTEAFF